This T cell receptor beta chain derives from a study of long-term antiretroviral therapy in people with HIV. Whole-study results and caveats: Post-ART, diversity grew, though it stayed under transplant donor control levels. Clones showing expansion before ART dominated the repertoire at all time points. Older ART regimens were possibly in use when the blood was collected between about 2004 and 2018.

Version v3.0 of the immunoSEQ assay ran at survey level. Data came from immunoSEQ multiplex PCR; TCRdb stores just in-frame clones and leaves some out. The repertoire includes tens of thousands of clones, 78% of them detected once, and 7.5% to 9.5% sits in the top ten. To note about this clone: The antigen is unknown.

This CDR3 is built from 16 residues. Looked up from germline, CDR1 is GTSNPN and CDR2 is SVGIG (reference sequence). Trimming left V 0 bases short and J 3 bases short, with 14 bases between. This receptor was taken from a woman in her forties or fifties with HIV. The chain has TRBV30 and TRBJ2-2; D ambiguous. Here the sequenced sample was unsorted PBMCs, taken 3.1 years after starting antiretroviral therapy. In nucleotides, the CDR3 is TGTGCCTGGAGTGTAGTGCAGCACACCTACACCGGGGAGCTGTTTTTT. This gives the protein CAWSVVQHTYTGELFF.